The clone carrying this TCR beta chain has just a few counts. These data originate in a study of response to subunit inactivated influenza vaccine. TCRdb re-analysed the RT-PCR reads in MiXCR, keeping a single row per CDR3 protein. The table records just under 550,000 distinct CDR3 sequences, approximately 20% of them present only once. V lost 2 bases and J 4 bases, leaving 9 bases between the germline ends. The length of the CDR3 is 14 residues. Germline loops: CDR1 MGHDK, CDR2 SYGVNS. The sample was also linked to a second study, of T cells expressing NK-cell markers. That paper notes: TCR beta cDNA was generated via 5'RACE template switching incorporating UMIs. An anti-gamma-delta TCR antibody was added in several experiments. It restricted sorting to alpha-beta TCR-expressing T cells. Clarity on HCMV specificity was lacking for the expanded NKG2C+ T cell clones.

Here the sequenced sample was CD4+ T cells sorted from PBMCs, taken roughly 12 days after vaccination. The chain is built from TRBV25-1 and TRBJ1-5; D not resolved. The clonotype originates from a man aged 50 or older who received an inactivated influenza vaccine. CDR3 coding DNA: TGTGCCAGCAGTGAAACGGAGGCAAATCAGCCCCAGCATTTT. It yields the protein CASSETEANQPQHF.